Below, 5 T cell receptor beta chains from the same sample are listed, as sequenced in a study of blood T cell repertoires in COVID-19 (TCRdb year 2020). The library was prepared using the immunoSEQ multiplex PCR assay. Sourced from immuneACCESS, this table was stored by TCRdb with only in-frame sequences that have V and J called. A share of the clones is absent; for the studies checked, an unresolved V gene accounts for under half, and the remainder has no known explanation. The table for this sample lists roughly 140,000 clones; about 90% of them were counted only once. The ten largest clonotypes hold roughly 4% of the sample. Specimen: peripheral blood. All receptors come from a woman in her fifties or sixties with active or convalescent COVID-19.

This clone has only one observation. This rearrangement joins TRBV7-9 to TRBJ2-1; the match to TRBD2 covers 16 bases. Germline V gene data show CDR1 as SEHNR and CDR2 as FQNEAQ (reference sequence). The ends lost 4 bases at V and 8 bases at J; junction bases unmatched: 2. This CDR3 is 15 amino acids long. CDR3 sequence (DNA): TGTGCCAGCAGCTCAGGGACTAGCGGGGGGGATGAGCAGTTCTTC. Translation gives CASSSGTSGGDEQFF. The variable domain in full, completed from reference TRBV7-9 and TRBJ2-1, reads DTGVSQNPRHKITKRGQNVTFRCDPISEHNRLYWYRQTLGQGPEFLTYFQNEAQLEKSRLLSDRFSAERPKGSFSTLEIQRTEQGDSAMYLCASSSGTSGGDEQFFGPGTRLTVL.

V and J are TRBV2 and TRBJ1-1; no clear D. CDR1 is SNHLY and CDR2 is FYNNEI in the germline V gene. V lost 3 bases and J lost 0, with 5 bases in between. This CDR3 is 13 amino acids long. The DNA for the CDR3 is TGTGCCAGCAGTGACAGTATGAACACTGAAGCTTTCTTT. This translates into CASSDSMNTEAFF.

In regard to this clone: The same CDR3 is also encoded by other DNA sequences in this sample. The rearrangement links TRBV18 to TRBJ1-2; 9 bases agree with TRBD1. V was clipped by 2 bases and J by 4 bases; unmatched bases: 2. The CDR3 contains 14 residues. The V gene's germline CDR1 is KGHSH and CDR2 LQKENI. The CDR3 loop is CASSPGTGSYGYTF. In DNA form, the CDR3 reads TGTGCCAGCTCACCAGGGACAGGGAGCTATGGCTACACCTTC.

CDR3 in amino acids: CASSSSDSTLINYGYTF. As DNA, the CDR3 is TGTGCCAGCAGCTCCTCCGACAGCACTCTGATTAACTATGGCTACACCTTC. V and J are TRBV7-9 and TRBJ1-2; D may be TRBD1 (5 bases). Germline V CDR1 and CDR2: SEHNR, FQNEAQ (reference sequence). Deletions cut 4 bases from V and 1 base from J, with 19 bases between. CDR3 length equals 17 residues.

The rearrangement uses TRBV4-3 and TRBJ1-1; D gene ambiguous. The germline V and J ends were trimmed by 1 base and 8 bases, with 20 bases remaining between them. From germline, CDR1 is LGHNA and CDR2 YSLEER. This CDR3 has 16 amino acids. CDR3: CASSQGGGQPGVEAFF. DNA for the CDR3: TGCGCCAGCAGCCAAGGAGGAGGCCAGCCCGGCGTGGAAGCTTTCTTT.